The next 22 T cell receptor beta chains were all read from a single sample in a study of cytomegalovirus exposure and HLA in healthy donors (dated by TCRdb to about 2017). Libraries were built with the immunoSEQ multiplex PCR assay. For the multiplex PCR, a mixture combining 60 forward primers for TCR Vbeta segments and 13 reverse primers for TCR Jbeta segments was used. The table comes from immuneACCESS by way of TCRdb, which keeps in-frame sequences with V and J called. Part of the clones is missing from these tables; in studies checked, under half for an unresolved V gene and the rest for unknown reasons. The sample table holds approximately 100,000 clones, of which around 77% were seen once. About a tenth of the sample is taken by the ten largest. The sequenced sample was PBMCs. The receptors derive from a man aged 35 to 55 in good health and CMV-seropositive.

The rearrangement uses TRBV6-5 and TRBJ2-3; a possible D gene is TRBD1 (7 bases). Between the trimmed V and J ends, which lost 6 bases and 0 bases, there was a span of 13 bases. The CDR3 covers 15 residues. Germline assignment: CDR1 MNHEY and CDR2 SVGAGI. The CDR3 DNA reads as TGTGCCAGCAGCCCGACAGGGACTAGCACAGATACGCAGTATTTT. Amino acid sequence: CASSPTGTSTDTQYF.

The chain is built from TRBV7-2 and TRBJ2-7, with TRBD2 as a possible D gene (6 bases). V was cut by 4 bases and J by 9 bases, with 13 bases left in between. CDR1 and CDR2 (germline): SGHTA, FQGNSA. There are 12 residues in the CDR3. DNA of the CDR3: TGTGCCAGCAGCTCCTCGACTAGGAGGCAGTACTTC. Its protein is CASSSSTRRQYF.

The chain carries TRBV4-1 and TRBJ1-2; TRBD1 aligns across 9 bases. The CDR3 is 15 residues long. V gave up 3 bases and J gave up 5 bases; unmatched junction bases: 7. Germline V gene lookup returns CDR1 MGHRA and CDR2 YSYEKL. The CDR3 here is CASSQTGTGIYGYTF. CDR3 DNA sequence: TGCGCCAGCAGCCAGACCGGGACAGGGATTTATGGCTACACCTTC.

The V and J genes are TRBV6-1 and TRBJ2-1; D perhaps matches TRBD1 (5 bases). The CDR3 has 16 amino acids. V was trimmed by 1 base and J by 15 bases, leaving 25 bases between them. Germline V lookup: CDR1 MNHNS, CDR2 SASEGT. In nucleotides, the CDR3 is TGTGCCAGCAGTGAAGTCGGACACCCTGGGCGCCCGCCGCTGTTCTTC. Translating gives CASSEVGHPGRPPLFF.

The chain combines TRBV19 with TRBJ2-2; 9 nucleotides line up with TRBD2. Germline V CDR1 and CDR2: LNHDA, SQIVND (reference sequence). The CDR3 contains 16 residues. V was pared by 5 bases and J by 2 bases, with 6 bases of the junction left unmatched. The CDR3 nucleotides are TGTGCCAGTAGTCTACTAGCGGGTCTTAACACCGGGGAGCTGTTTTTT. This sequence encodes CASSLLAGLNTGELFF.

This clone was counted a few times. The CDR3 DNA sequence: TGTGCCAGCAGCGTGTTAGGGACAGGGGCTGGCGAGCAGTACTTC. Amino acid sequence: CASSVLGTGAGEQYF. This chain links TRBV9 with TRBJ2-7; 10 nucleotides match TRBD1. V was clipped by 2 bases and J by 6 bases; unmatched bases: 8. Per germline, CDR1 SGDLS and CDR2 YYNGEE. This CDR3 contains 15 residues.

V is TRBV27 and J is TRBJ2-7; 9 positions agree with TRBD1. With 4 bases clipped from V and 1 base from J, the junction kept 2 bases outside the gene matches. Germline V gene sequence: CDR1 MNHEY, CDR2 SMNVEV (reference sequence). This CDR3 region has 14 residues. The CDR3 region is CASSWGQGSYEQYF. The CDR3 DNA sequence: TGTGCCAGCAGTTGGGGACAGGGATCCTACGAGCAGTACTTC.

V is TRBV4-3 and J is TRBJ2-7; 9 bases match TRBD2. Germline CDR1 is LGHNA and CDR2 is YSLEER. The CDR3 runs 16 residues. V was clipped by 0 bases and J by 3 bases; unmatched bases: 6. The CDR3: CASSQDLERGVYEQYF. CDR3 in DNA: TGCGCCAGCAGCCAAGATCTAGAGCGGGGGGTCTACGAGCAGTACTTC.

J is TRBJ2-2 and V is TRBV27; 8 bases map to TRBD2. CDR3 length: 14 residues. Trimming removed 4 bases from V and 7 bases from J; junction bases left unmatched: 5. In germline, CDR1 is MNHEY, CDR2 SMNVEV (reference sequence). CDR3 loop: CASSSGTSHGELFF. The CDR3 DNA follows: TGTGCCAGCAGTTCAGGGACTAGTCACGGGGAGCTGTTTTTT.

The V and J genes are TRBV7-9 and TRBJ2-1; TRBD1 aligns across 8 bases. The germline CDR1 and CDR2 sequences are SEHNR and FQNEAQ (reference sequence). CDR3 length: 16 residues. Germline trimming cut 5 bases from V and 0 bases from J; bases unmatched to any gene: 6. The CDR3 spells CASSPRQGSSYNEQFF. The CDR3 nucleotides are TGTGCCAGCAGCCCGAGACAGGGGAGCTCCTACAATGAGCAGTTCTTC.

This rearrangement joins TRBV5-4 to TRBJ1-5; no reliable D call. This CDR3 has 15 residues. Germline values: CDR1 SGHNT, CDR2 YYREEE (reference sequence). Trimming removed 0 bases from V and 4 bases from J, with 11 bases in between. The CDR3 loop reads CASSLGRGQNQPQHF. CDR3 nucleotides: TGTGCCAGCAGCTTGGGCAGAGGGCAAAATCAGCCCCAGCATTTT. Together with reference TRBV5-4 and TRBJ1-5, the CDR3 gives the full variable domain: ETGVTQSPTHLIKTRGQQVTLRCSSQSGHNTVSWYQQALGQGPQFIFQYYREEENGRGNFPPRFSGLQFPNYSSELNVNALELDDSALYLCASSLGRGQNQPQHFGDGTRLSIL.

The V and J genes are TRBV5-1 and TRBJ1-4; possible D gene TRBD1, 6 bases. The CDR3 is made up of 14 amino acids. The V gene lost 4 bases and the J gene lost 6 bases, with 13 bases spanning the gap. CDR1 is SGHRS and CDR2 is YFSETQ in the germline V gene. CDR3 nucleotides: TGCGCCAGCAGCCGGGGGGGGGCCGATGAAAAACTGTTTTTT. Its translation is CASSRGGADEKLFF.

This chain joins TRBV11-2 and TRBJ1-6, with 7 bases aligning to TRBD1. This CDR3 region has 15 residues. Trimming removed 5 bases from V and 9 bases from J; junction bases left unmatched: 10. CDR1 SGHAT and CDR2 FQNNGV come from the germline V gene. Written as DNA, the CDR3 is TGTGCCAGCAGCCGACAGGGTCCCTTAGGTTCACCCCTCCACTTT. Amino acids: CASSRQGPLGSPLHF.

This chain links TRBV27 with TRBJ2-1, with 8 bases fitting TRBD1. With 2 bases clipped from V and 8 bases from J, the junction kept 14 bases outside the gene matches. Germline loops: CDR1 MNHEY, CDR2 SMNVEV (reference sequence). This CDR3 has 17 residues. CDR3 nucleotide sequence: TGTGCCAGCAGTTTACCCCCTCCCGGGACAGGTATCGATGAGCAGTTCTTC. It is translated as CASSLPPPGTGIDEQFF.

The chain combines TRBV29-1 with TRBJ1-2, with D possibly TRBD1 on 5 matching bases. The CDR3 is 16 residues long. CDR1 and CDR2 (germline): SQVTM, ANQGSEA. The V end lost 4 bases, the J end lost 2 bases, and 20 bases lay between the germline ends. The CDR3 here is CSVGSLRQLQNYGYTF. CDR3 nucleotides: TGCAGCGTTGGGTCCCTGCGACAGCTTCAGAACTATGGCTACACCTTC.

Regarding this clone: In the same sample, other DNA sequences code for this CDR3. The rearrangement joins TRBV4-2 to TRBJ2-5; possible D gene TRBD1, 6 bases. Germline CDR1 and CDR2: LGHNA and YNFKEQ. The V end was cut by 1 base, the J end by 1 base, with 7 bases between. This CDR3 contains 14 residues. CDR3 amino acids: CASSQGTVQETQYF. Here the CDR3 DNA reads TGTGCCAGCAGCCAAGGGACAGTCCAAGAGACCCAGTACTTC.

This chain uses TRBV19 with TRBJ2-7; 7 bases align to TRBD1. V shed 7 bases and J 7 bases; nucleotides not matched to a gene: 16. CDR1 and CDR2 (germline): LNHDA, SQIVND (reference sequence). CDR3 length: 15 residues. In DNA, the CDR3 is TGTGCCAGTATCCGTAGAGACAGGGTTACGGTGGAGCAGTACTTC. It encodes CASIRRDRVTVEQYF.

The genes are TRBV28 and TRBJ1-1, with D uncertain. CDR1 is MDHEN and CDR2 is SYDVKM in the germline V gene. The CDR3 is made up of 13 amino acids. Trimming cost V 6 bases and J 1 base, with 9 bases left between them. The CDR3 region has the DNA TGTGCCAGCAGCCGACGACAGAACACTGAAGCTTTCTTT. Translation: CASSRRQNTEAFF.

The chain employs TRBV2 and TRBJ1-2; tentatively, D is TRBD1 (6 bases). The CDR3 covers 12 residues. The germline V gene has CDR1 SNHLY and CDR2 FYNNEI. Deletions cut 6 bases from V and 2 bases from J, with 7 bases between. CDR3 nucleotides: TGTGCCAGCAGGGACAGCAACTATGGCTACACCTTC. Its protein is CASRDSNYGYTF. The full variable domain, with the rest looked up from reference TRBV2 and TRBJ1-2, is EPEVTQTPSHQVTQMGQEVILRCVPISNHLYFYWYRQILGQKVEFLVSFYNNEISEKSEIFDDQFSVERPDGSNFTLKIRSTKLEDSAMYFCASRDSNYGYTFGSGTRLTVV.

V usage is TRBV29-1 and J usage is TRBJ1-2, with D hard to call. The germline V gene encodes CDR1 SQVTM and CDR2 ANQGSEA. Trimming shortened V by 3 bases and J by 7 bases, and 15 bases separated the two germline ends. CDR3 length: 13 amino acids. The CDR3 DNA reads TGCAGCGTTGAGGAAGGAGGCCTGAGTGGCTACACCTTC. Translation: CSVEEGGLSGYTF. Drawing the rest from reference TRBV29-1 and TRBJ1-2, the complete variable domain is SAVISQKPSRDICQRGTSLTIQCQVDSQVTMMFWYRQQPGQSLTLIATANQGSEATYESGFVIDKFPISRPNLTFSTLTVSNMSPEDSSIYLCSVEEGGLSGYTFGSGTRLTVV.

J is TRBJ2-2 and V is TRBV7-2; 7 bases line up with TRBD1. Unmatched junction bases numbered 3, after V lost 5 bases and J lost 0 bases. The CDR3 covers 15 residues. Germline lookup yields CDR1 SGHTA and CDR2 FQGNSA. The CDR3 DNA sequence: TGTGCCAGCAGCACGGGACAGTCGAACACCGGGGAGCTGTTTTTT. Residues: CASSTGQSNTGELFF.

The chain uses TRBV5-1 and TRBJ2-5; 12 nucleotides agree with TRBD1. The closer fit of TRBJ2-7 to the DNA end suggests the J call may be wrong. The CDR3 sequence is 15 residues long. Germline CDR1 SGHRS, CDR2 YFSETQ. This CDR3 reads CASSRDRGPSYEQYF. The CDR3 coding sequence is TGCGCCAGCAGCCGGGACAGGGGGCCGTCCTACGAGCAGTACTTC.